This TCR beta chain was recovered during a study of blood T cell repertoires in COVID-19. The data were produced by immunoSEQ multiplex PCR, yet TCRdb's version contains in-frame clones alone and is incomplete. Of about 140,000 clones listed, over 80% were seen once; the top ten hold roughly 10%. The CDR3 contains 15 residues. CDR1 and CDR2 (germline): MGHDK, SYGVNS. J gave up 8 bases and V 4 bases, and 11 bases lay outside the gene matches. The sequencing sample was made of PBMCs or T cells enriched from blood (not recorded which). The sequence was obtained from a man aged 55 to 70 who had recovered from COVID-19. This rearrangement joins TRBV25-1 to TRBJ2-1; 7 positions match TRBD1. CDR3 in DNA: TGTGCCAGCAGTGGAAGGGGGCGATTTCGGTATGAGCAGTTCTTC. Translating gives CASSGRGRFRYEQFF.